This T cell receptor (beta chain) was documented in a study of monozygotic twins with inflammatory bowel disease. TCRdb reanalyzed the 5' RACE reads and collapses them to one entry per CDR3 protein, without DNA. This table lists around 380,000 distinct CDR3 sequences. In the case of this clonotype: What it binds is unknown.

Study observations and caveats: Patients with IBD had less TCRbeta diversity (inverse Simpson) than their healthy co-twins. Added variability in patient repertoires may stem from differing immunosuppressive treatments. Comparison of concordant versus discordant twins revealed no difference in repertoire similarity, possibly due to limited power.

There are 14 residues in the CDR3. CDR1 is MNHNY, CDR2 SVGAGI, per germline (reference sequence). This sequence originates from a human donor with ulcerative colitis or Crohn's disease, or a healthy co-twin of an affected twin (not recorded which). V gene TRBV6-6 combines with J gene TRBJ1-4; TCRdb lists TRBD1, though no DNA is available to test this call. Sequenced input: blood. The CDR3 spells CASSRATEGEKLFF.